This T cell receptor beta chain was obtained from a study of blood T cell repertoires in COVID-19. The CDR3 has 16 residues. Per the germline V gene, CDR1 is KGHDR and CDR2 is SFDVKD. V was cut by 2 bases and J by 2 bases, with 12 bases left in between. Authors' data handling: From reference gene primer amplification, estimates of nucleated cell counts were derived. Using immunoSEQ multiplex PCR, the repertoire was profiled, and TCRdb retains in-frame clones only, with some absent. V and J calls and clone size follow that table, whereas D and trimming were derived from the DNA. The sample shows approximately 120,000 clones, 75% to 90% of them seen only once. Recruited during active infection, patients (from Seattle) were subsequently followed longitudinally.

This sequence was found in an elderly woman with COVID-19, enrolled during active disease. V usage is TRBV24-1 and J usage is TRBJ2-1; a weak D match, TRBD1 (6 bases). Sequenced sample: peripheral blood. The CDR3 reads CATSDSWSGAYNEQFF. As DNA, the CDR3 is TGTGCCACCAGTGATTCCTGGTCAGGGGCCTACAATGAGCAGTTCTTC.